The 3 T cell receptor beta chains below all came from one sample that was sequenced in a study of T cell repertoires in cytomegalovirus infection. Antigen specificity for these receptors is unknown. From the reads, TCRdb called clonotypes with MiXCR, one entry per CDR3 protein. The sample includes 340,000 or so distinct CDR3 sequences, roughly 25% of them seen just once. The source material was cultured PBMCs, sampled from culture after CMV antigen stimulation. Receptors originate from a human donor in good health (CMV status not recorded). Some clones in this sample may be carry-over from other donors' samples.

This clonotype was observed at least ten times. The chain has TRBV4-3 and TRBJ1-3; D gene unclear. CDR1 is LGHNA, CDR2 YSLEER, per germline. The V and J ends lost 3 bases and 0 bases respectively, with 21 bases between them. The CDR3 is 19 amino acids. The CDR3 coding sequence is TGCGCCAGCAGCCACCCAAGAGGTAGTGGACTGTCCTCTGGAAACACCATATATTTT. This codes for CASSHPRGSGLSSGNTIYF.

In its sample, this clonotype was seen many times. The rearrangement uses TRBV7-2 and TRBJ2-7; 8 nucleotides line up with TRBD2. J was trimmed by 3 bases and V by 5 bases; bases with no gene match: 15. The CDR3 totals 17 residues. Germline values: CDR1 SGHTA, CDR2 FQGNSA. The CDR3 nucleotides read TGTGCCAGCAGCCGCGGCAGCGGGAGAGCCCCATTCTACGAGCAGTACTTC. Translated, it gives CASSRGSGRAPFYEQYF.

This clonotype showed up just a few times. The genes are TRBV19 and TRBJ2-4; 7 positions match TRBD1. There are 17 residues in the CDR3. V dropped 0 bases and J dropped 4; count of bases not matched to a gene: 9. Germline V gene data show CDR1 as LNHDA and CDR2 as SQIVND (reference sequence). CDR3 coding DNA: TGTGCCAGTAGTATAGAGGAGACAGGGACGTTGAAAAACATTCAGTACTTC. Its translation: CASSIEETGTLKNIQYF.